Below, one T cell receptor (beta chain) is given with its context. The TCR alpha and TCR beta cDNA libraries, bearing sample barcodes and UMIs, were generated by 5'RACE using constant-segment primers. One entry per CDR3 protein results from TCRdb running MiXCR on the 5' RACE reads. The table includes roughly 450,000 distinct CDR3 sequences, over 15% detected once. The junction had 7 bases not matched to a gene; V was cut back by 4 bases and J by 1 base. The germline V gene encodes CDR1 SGHTA and CDR2 FQGNSA. This CDR3 is 15 amino acids long. This sample was taken from a study of T-cell memory formation after mild COVID-19.

The chain combines TRBV7-2 with TRBJ2-7; 7 bases fit TRBD1. The origin of this receptor is a young man who had mild COVID-19 (a few samples of this study predate the infection). Cell type and time point are not known. The source material was PBMCs or a T cell subset sorted from them (not recorded which). The CDR3 nucleotides read TGTGCCAGCAGCTGGCGAGGGGGCCTGTCCTACGAGCAGTACTTC. Translation: CASSWRGGLSYEQYF.